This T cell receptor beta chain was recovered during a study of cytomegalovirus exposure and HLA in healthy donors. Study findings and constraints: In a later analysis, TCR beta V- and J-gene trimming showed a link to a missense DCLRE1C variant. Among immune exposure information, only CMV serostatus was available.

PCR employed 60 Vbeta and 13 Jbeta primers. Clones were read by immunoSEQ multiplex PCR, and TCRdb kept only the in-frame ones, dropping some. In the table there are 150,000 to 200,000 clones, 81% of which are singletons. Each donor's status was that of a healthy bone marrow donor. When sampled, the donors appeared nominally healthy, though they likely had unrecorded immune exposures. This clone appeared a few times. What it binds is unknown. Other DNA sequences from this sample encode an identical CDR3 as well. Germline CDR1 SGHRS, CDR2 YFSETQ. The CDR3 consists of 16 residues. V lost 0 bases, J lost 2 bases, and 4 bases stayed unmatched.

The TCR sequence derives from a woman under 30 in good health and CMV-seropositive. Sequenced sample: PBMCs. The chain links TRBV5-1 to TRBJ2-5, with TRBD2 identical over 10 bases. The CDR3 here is CASSLVASGGQETQYF. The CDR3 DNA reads TGCGCCAGCAGCTTGGTGGCTAGCGGGGGACAAGAGACCCAGTACTTC.